One and the same sample provided the 3 T cell receptor beta chains below, sequenced in a study of T cell changes during pregnancy in multiple sclerosis. Generated by immunoSEQ multiplex PCR, the TCRdb table keeps only in-frame clones and is missing some. The data hold around 30,000 clones, with 89% observed a single time. The source material was CD8+ T cells from peripheral blood mononuclear cells, sampled in the second trimester of pregnancy. The receptor set was obtained from a female donor with multiple sclerosis, enrolled in a pregnancy study.

This rearrangement joins TRBV7-6 to TRBJ2-1; 11 bases match TRBD1. The V gene end was trimmed by 8 bases and the J gene end by 7 bases; junction bases not matched to a gene: 10. The CDR3 loop spans 15 amino acids. Germline CDR1 and CDR2: SGHVS and FNYEAQ. CDR3 amino acids: CASCRSGQGANEQFF. In nucleotides, the CDR3 is TGTGCCAGCTGTCGAAGCGGACAGGGGGCAAATGAGCAGTTCTTC.

This clone was counted a single time. The chain employs TRBV5-1 and TRBJ2-3, with 11 bases that match TRBD2. Germline lookup yields CDR1 SGHRS and CDR2 YFSETQ. This CDR3 has 15 amino acids. With 0 bases clipped from V and 6 bases from J, the junction kept 3 bases outside the gene matches. The CDR3 nucleotides read TGCGCCAGCAGCTTGGGTCTAGCGGGAGGCGATACGCAGTATTTT. It translates to CASSLGLAGGDTQYF. Looking up the rest from reference TRBV5-1 and TRBJ2-3 gives the full variable domain: KAGVTQTPRYLIKTRGQQVTLSCSPISGHRSVSWYQQTPGQGLQFLFEYFSETQRNKGNFPGRFSGRQFSNSRSEMNVSTLELGDSALYLCASSLGLAGGDTQYFGPGTRLTVL.

This clone was counted a single time. The CDR3 is CASSRGLAGVYEQYF. CDR3 coding DNA: TGCGCCAGCAGCCGGGGACTAGCGGGAGTGTACGAGCAGTACTTC. The chain has TRBV4-1 and TRBJ2-7, with TRBD2 matching 14 bases. The germline V gene encodes CDR1 MGHRA and CDR2 YSYEKL. V lost 4 bases to trimming and J lost 4 bases; unmatched junction nucleotides: 3. This CDR3 spans 15 amino acids.